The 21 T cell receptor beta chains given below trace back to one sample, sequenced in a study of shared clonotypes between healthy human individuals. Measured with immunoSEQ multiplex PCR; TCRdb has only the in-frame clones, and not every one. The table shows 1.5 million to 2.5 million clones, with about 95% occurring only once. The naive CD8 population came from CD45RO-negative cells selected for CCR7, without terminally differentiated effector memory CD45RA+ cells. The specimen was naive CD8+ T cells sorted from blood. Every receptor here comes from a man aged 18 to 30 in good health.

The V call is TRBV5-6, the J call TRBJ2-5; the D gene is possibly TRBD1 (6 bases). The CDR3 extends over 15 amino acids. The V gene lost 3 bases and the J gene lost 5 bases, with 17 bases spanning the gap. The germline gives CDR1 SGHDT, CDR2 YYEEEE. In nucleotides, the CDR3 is TGTGCCAGCAGCTACAGGGATGGGGGCCTGGAGACCCAGTACTTC. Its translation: CASSYRDGGLETQYF.

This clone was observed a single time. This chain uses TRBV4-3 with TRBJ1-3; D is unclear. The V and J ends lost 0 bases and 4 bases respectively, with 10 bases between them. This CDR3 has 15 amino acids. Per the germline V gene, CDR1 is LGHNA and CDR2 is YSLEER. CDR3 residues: CASSQDVAGGNTIYF. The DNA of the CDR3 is TGCGCCAGCAGCCAAGATGTGGCGGGAGGAAACACCATATATTTT.

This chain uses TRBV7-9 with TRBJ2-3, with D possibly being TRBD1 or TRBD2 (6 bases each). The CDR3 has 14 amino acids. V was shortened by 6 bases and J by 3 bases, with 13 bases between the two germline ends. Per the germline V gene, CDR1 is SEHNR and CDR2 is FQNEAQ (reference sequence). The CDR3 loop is CASSWGATTDTQYF. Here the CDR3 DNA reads TGTGCCAGCAGTTGGGGGGCGACGACAGATACGCAGTATTTT.

Here the CDR3 reads CASSYSGDQDTQYF. CDR3 DNA: TGTGCCAGCAGTTACTCAGGGGATCAAGATACGCAGTATTTT. This chain connects TRBV6-5 to TRBJ2-3, with a weak D call TRBD1 (5 bases). The CDR3 sequence is 14 residues long. The V and J ends lost 0 bases and 5 bases respectively, with 9 bases between them. The germline gives CDR1 MNHEY, CDR2 SVGAGI.

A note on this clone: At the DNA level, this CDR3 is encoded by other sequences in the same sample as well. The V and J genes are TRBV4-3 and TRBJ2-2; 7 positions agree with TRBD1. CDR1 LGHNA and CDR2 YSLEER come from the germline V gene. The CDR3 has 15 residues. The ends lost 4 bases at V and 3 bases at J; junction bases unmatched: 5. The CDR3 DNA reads TGCGCCAGCAGCCGACTTACAGGGGACACCGGGGAGCTGTTTTTT. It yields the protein CASSRLTGDTGELFF.

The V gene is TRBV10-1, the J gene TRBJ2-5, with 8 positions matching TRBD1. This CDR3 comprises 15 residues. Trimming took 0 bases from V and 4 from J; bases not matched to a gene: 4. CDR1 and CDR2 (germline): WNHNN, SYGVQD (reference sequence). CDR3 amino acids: CASSESDRVRETQYF. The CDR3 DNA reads TGCGCCAGCAGTGAGTCGGACAGGGTTCGAGAGACCCAGTACTTC.

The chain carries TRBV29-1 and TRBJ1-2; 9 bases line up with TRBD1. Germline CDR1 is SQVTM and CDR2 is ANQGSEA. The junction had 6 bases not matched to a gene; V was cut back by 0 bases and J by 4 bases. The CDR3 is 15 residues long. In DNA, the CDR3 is TGCAGCGTTGAAGACCACACAGGGGGCGGCTATGGCTACACCTTC. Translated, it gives CSVEDHTGGGYGYTF.

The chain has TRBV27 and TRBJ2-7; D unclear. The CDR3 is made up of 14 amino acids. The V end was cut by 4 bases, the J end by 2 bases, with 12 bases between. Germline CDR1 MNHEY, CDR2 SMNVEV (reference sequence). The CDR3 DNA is TGTGCCAGCAGTTCTCAGTTGGGTCCCTACGAGCAGTACTTC. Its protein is CASSSQLGPYEQYF.

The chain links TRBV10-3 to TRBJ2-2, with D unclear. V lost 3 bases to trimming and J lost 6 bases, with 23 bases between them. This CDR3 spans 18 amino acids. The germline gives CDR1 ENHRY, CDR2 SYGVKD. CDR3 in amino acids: CAISDPASHPLSPGELFF. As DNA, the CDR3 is TGTGCCATCAGTGATCCTGCTTCCCACCCTCTGAGCCCCGGGGAGCTGTTTTTT.

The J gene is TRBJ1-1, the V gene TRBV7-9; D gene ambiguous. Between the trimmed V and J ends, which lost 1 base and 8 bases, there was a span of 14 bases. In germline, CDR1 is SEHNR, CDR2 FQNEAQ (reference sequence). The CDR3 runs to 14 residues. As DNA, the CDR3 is TGTGCCAGCAGCTTAGTCGGGCCGGTGCAAGAAGCTTTCTTT. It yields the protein CASSLVGPVQEAFF. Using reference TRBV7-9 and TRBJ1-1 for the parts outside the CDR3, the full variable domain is DTGVSQNPRHKITKRGQNVTFRCDPISEHNRLYWYRQTLGQGPEFLTYFQNEAQLEKSRLLSDRFSAERPKGSFSTLEIQRTEQGDSAMYLCASSLVGPVQEAFFGQGTRLTVV.

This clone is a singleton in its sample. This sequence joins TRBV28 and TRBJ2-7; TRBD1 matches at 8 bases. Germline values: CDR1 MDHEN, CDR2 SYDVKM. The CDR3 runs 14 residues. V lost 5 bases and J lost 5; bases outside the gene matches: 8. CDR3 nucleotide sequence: TGTGCCAGCAGTATATCAGGGGGCTGGGACGAGCAGTACTTC. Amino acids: CASSISGGWDEQYF.

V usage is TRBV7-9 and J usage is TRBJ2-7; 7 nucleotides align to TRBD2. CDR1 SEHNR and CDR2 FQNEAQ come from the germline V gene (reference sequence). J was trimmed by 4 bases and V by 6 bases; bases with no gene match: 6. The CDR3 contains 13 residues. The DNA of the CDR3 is TGTGCCAGCAGTGTGATCGGGGGGTACGAGCAGTACTTC. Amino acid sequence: CASSVIGGYEQYF.

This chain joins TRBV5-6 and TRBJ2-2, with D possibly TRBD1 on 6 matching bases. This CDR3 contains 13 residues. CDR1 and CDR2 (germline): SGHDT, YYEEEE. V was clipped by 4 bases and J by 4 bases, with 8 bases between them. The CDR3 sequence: CASSQDSTGELFF. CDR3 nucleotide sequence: TGTGCCAGCAGCCAGGACAGCACCGGGGAGCTGTTTTTT.

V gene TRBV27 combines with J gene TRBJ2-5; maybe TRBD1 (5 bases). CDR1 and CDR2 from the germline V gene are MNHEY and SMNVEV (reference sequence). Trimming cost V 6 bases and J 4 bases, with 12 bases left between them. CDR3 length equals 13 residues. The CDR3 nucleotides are TGTGCCAGCAGCACAATTAGGGGAGAGACCCAGTACTTC. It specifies CASSTIRGETQYF.

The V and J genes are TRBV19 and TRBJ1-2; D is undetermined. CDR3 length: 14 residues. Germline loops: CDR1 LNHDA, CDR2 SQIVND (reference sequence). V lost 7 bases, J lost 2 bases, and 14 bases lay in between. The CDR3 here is CASKSGYENYGYTF. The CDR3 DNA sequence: TGTGCCAGTAAGTCGGGGTACGAAAACTATGGCTACACCTTC.

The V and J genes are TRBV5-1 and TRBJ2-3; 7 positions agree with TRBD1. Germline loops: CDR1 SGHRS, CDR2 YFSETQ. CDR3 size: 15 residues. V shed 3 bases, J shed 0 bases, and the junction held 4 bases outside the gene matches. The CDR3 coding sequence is TGCGCCAGCAGCTACCGGGACAGAAGCACAGATACGCAGTATTTT. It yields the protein CASSYRDRSTDTQYF.

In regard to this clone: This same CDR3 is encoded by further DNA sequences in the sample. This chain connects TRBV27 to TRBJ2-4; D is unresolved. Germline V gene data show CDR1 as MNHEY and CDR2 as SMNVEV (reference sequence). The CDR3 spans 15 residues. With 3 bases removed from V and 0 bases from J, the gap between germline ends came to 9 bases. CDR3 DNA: TGTGCCAGCAGTTTTGGTGGGCTAGCCAAAAACATTCAGTACTTC. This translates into CASSFGGLAKNIQYF.

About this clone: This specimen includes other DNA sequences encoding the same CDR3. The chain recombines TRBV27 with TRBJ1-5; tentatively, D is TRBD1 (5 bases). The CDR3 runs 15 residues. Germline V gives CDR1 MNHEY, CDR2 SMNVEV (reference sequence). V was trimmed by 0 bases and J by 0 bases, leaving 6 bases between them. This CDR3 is CASSLSGGSNQPQHF. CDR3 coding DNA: TGTGCCAGCAGTTTATCGGGGGGTAGCAATCAGCCCCAGCATTTT.

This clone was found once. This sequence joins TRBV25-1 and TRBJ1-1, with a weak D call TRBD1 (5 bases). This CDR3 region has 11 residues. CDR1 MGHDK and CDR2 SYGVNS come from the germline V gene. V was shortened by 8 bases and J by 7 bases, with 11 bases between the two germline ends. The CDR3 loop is CASGDSVEAFF. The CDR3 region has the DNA TGTGCCAGCGGAGACAGCGTTGAAGCTTTCTTT.

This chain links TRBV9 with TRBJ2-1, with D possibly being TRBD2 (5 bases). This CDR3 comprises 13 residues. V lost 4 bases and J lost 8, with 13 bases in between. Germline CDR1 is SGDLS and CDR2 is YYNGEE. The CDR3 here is CASSPERVDEQFF. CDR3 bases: TGTGCCAGCAGCCCCGAGAGGGTAGATGAGCAGTTCTTC.

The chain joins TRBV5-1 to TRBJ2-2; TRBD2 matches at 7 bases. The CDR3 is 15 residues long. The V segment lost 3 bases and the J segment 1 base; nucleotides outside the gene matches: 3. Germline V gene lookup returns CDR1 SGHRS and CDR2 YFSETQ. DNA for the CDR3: TGCGCCAGCAGCTGGGAGGGCCTGAACACCGGGGAGCTGTTTTTT. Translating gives CASSWEGLNTGELFF.